The clone carrying this TCR beta chain was recorded many times. TCRdb keeps only in-frame clones here, not all; method: immunoSEQ multiplex PCR. The repertoire holds 60,000 to 75,000 clones, with roughly nine tenths as singletons. Trimming shortened V by 7 bases and J by 0 bases, and 7 bases separated the two germline ends. Germline V gives CDR1 MNHNY, CDR2 SVGAGI (reference sequence). The CDR3 length is 12 residues. The data stem from a study of OX40 agonist ivuxolimab in advanced cancers. Study overall: An anti-OX40 (CD134) antibody with agonistic activity, ivuxolimab, was administered to patients. Each dose-escalation patient presented with hepatocellular carcinoma, melanoma, renal cell or head and neck cancer. Eligibility admitted prior anti-PD-1, anti-PD-L1 or anti-CTLA-4 therapy; about 40% had some.

This receptor was obtained from an adult with an advanced solid tumor such as melanoma, head and neck, liver or kidney cancer. The rearrangement uses TRBV6-6 and TRBJ2-7; D remains unclear. Here the sequenced sample was CD4+ or CD8+ T cells sorted from blood, taken in a trial of the OX40 agonist ivuxolimab. CDR3 sequence reads: CASIGDSYEQYF. For the CDR3, the DNA is TGTGCCAGCATTGGGGACTCCTACGAGCAGTACTTC.